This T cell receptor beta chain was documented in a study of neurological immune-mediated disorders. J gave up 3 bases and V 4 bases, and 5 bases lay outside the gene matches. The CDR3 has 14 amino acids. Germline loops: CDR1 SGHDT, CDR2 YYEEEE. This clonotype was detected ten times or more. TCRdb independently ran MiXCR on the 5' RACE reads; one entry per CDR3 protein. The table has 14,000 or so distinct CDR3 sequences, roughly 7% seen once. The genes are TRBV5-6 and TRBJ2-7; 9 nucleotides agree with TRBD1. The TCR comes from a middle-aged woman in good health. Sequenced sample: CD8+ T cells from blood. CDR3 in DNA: TGTGCCAGCAGCCGGGGACAGGGATACTACGAGCAGTACTTC. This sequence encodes CASSRGQGYYEQYF.